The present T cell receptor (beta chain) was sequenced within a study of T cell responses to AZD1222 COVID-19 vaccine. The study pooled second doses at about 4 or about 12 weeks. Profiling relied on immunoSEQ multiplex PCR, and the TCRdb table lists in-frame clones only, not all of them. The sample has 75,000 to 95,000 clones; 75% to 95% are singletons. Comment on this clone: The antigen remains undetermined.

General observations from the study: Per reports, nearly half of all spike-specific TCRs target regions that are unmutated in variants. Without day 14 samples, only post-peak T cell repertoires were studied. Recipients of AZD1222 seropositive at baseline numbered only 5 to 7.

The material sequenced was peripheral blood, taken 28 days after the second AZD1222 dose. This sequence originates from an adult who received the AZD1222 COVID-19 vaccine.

The CDR3: CASSTTGGWTEAFF. The CDR3 DNA sequence: TGTGCCAGCAGCACGACCGGAGGGTGGACTGAAGCTTTCTTT. The chain combines TRBV7-8 with TRBJ1-1; D unresolved. This CDR3 is built from 14 residues. Germline CDR1 SGHVS, CDR2 FQNEAQ. V lost 5 bases and J 5 bases, leaving 15 bases between the germline ends.